This record concerns one T cell receptor (beta chain) sequence. The sample belongs to a study of control samples from healthy donors and cancer patients. Produced via immunoSEQ multiplex PCR; TCRdb's table is partial and in-frame only. The sample includes 45,000 to 55,000 clones, approximately 93% of them seen just once. The CDR3 runs to 13 residues. V lost 5 bases and J lost 6, with 11 bases in between. Germline V gene lookup returns CDR1 SGHTA and CDR2 FQGNSA. The TCR was taken from a woman between 45 and 60 years old with head and neck cancer. Input material: PBMCs. The V gene is TRBV7-2, the J gene TRBJ2-1; perhaps TRBD2 as D (5 bases). CDR3 protein: CASSTGFGNEQFF. DNA of the CDR3: TGTGCCAGCAGCACGGGATTCGGCAATGAGCAGTTCTTC.